This TCR beta chain was identified in a study of blood T cell repertoires in COVID-19. This study enrolled people aged roughly 18 to 89 from roughly 22 US geographic areas. TCRdb keeps only in-frame clones here, not all; method: immunoSEQ multiplex PCR. The table records about 280,000 clones, about 87% of them present only once. Trimming cost V 1 base and J 7 bases, with 16 bases left between them. The CDR3 runs to 14 residues. Germline CDR1 and CDR2: GTSNPN and SVGIG (reference sequence). The J gene is TRBJ1-2, the V gene TRBV30; D gene ambiguous. Sequenced input: PBMCs or T cells enriched from blood (not recorded which). This TCR was sampled from a woman between 25 and 40 years old with acute COVID-19. CDR3 residues: CAWSESYGGGGYTF. The CDR3 bases are TGTGCCTGGAGTGAAAGCTATGGAGGAGGTGGCTACACCTTC.